Listed below are T cell receptor beta chains from one sample, sequenced in a study of OX40 agonist ivuxolimab in advanced cancers. TCRdb's table, derived via immunoSEQ multiplex PCR, lists solely in-frame clones and lacks some. The sample yields about 89,000 clones, nearly 90% seen once. The specimen comprised CD4+ or CD8+ T cells sorted from blood, sampled in a trial of the OX40 agonist ivuxolimab. The source of these receptors is an adult with an advanced solid tumor such as melanoma, head and neck, liver or kidney cancer. CDR3s include the opening cysteine and the closing phenylalanine or tryptophan. A D gene is named only where the DNA matches it firmly. Clone size is given for some rows only: seen once, a few or many times, or a class if the clone is expanded.

clone_size	d_call	j_call	v_call	cdr3_nt	cdr3_aa
-	-	TRBJ1-1	TRBV2	TGTGCCAGCAGTCGGGGCCCATGGGACACTGAAGCTTTCTTT	CASSRGPWDTEAFF
-	-	TRBJ2-1	TRBV5-1	TGCGCCAGCAGCCAGGGACATCGAGGGGACCTAGCATTTGAGCAGTTCTTC	CASSQGHRGDLAFEQFF
-	-	TRBJ2-3	TRBV5-4	TGTGCCAGCAGCACACAGGGTAGGACAGATACGCAGTATTTT	CASSTQGRTDTQYF
-	TRBD2	TRBJ2-3	TRBV7-7	TGTGCTAGCAGCCCTTTGGGGGGGGGAGATACGCAGTATTTT	CASSPLGGGDTQYF
-	-	TRBJ2-7	TRBV2	TGTGCCAGCAGTGACTGGGGGGCCTGGGAGCAGTACTTC	CASSDWGAWEQYF
-	-	TRBJ2-7	TRBV7-2	TGTGCCAGCAGCGCGTCGACAGGTCCCTCCTACGAGCAGTACTTC	CASSASTGPSYEQYF
few	-	TRBJ2-1	TRBV10-2	TGCGCCAGCCGAGATGCGGCCAGGGGGGGCGTCTACAATGAGCAGTTCTTC	CASRDAARGGVYNEQFF
once	-	TRBJ2-2	TRBV7-2	TGTGCCAGCAGCTATAGACGGCGGGGGAACACCGGGGAGCTGTTTTTT	CASSYRRRGNTGELFF
-	TRBD1	TRBJ2-3	TRBV9	TGTGCCAGCGGAGCCAGGGGGCACGATACGCAGTATTTT	CASGARGHDTQYF
-	-	TRBJ2-5	TRBV7-2	TGTGCCAGCAGCCAAGACGGGACAAGGGGGACCCAGTACTTC	CASSQDGTRGTQYF
-	-	TRBJ2-3	TRBV5-6	TGTGCCAGCAAAGCCCCCTCGCGGTTCACAGATACGCAGTATTTT	CASKAPSRFTDTQYF
few	-	TRBJ1-6	TRBV10-3	TGTGCCATCAGTGAGTCGACTGACTATAATTCACCCCTCCACTTT	CAISESTDYNSPLHF
-	TRBD1	TRBJ2-7	TRBV30	TGTGCCTGGAGACGTGGTGGAAGGGGACAGGGGGAATACGAGCAGTACTTC	CAWRRGGRGQGEYEQYF
once	-	TRBJ1-4	TRBV9	TGTGCCAGCAGCGCGGACAGTTACAAAGGGGAAAAACTGTTTTTT	CASSADSYKGEKLFF
-	-	TRBJ1-5	TRBV5-1	TGCGCCAGCAGCTTGGGGCCAGGGCTTAGCAATCAGCCCCAGCATTTT	CASSLGPGLSNQPQHF
-	TRBD2	TRBJ2-3	TRBV30	TGTGCCTGGAGAAAGGTAGCGGGGCCCGCTACGCAGTATTTT	CAWRKVAGPATQYF
-	-	TRBJ1-2	TRBV7-3	TGTGCCAGCAGCTTAGGGGCAGGGCCACGGGATGGCTACACCTTC	CASSLGAGPRDGYTF
-	TRBD1	TRBJ2-7	TRBV4-1	TGCGCCAGCAGCCCGCAAGGGGGCCGTTCCTACGAGCAGTACTTC	CASSPQGGRSYEQYF
-	-	TRBJ1-1	TRBV7-7	TGTGCCAGCAGCATGACAGGTGTACCGAGGGACACTGAAGCTTTCTTT	CASSMTGVPRDTEAFF
-	-	TRBJ1-1	TRBV18	TGTGCCAGCTCACCGGGGTCCACTGAAGCTTTCTTT	CASSPGSTEAFF
-	-	TRBJ2-2	TRBV15	TGTGCCACCAGCAGAGATCTAGGTAGTAGTACCGGGGAGCTGTTTTTT	CATSRDLGSSTGELFF
-	-	TRBJ1-3	TRBV19	TGTGCCAGTAGCAACACTGTCTCTGGAAACACCATATATTTT	CASSNTVSGNTIYF